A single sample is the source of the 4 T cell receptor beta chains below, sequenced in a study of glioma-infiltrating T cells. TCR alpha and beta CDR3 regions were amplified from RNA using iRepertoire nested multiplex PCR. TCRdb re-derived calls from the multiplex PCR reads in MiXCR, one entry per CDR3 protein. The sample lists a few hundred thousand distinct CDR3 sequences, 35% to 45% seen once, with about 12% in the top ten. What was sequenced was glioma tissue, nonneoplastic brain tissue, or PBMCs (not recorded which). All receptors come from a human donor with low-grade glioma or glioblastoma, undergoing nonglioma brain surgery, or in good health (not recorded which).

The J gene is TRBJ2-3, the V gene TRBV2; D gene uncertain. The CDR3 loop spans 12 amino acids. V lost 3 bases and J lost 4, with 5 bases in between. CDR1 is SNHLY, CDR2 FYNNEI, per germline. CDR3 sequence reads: CASSDSADTQYF. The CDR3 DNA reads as TGTGCCAGCAGTGATTCCGCAGATACGCAGTATTTT.

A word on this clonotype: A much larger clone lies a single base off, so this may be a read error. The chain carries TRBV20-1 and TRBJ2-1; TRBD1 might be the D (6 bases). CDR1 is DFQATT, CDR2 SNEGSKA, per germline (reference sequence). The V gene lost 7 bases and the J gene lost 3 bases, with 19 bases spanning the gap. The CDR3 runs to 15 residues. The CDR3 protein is CSVIQGIPYYNEQFF. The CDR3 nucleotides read TGCAGTGTCATACAGGGCATCCCTTACTACAATGAGCAGTTCTTC.

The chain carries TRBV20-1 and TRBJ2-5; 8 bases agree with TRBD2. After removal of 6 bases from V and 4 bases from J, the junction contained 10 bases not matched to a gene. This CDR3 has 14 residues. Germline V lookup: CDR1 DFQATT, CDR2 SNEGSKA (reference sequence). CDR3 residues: CSAPTGGARETQYF. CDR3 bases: TGCAGTGCCCCTACCGGGGGGGCGCGAGAGACCCAGTACTTC.

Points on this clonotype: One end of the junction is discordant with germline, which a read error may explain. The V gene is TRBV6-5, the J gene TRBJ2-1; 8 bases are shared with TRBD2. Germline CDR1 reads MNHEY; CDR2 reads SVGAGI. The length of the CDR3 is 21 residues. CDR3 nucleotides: TGTGCCAGCAGTTACTCGATTTGGGTCTCGGGAGGGGTCAGCTCCTACAATAAGCAGTTCTTC. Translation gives CASSYSIWVSGGVSSYNKQFF.